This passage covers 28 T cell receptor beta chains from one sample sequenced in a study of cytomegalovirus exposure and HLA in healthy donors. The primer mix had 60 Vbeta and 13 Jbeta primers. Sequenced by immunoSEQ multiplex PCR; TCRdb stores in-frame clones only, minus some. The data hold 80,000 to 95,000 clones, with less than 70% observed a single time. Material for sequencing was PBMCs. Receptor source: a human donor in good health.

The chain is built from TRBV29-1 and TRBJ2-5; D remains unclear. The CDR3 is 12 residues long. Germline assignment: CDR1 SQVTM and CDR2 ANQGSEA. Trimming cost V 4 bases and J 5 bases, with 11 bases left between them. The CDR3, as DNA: TGCAGCGTTGCAAGGAGTTCGGAGACCCAGTACTTC. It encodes CSVARSSETQYF. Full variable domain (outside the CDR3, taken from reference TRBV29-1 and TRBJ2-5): SAVISQKPSRDICQRGTSLTIQCQVDSQVTMMFWYRQQPGQSLTLIATANQGSEATYESGFVIDKFPISRPNLTFSTLTVSNMSPEDSSIYLCSVARSSETQYFGPGTRLLVL.

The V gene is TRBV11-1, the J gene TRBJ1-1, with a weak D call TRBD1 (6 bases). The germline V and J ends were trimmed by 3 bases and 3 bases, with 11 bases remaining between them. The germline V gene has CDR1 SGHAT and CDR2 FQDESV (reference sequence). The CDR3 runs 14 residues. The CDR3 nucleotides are TGTGCCAGCAGCTTTCAGGGGCCATACACTGAAGCTTTCTTT. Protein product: CASSFQGPYTEAFF.

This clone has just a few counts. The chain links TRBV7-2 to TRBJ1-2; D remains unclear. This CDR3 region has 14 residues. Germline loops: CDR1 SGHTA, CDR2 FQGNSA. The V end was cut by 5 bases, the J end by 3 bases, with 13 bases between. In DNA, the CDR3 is TGTGCCAGCAGCCAGACCGGGGAATACTATGGCTACACCTTC. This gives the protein CASSQTGEYYGYTF.

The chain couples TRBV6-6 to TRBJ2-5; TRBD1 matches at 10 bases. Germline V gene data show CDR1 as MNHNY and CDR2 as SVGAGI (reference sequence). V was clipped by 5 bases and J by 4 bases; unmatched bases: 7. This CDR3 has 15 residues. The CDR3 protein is CASSQQRTGGETQYF. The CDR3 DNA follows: TGTGCCAGCAGTCAACAACGGACAGGGGGAGAGACCCAGTACTTC.

CDR3 residues: CASSSTGTDYGEAFF. In DNA, the CDR3 is TGTGCCAGCAGCTCCACCGGGACAGATTATGGTGAAGCTTTCTTT. The V and J genes are TRBV5-5 and TRBJ1-1, with 7 bases aligning to TRBD1. V lost 3 bases, J lost 7 bases, and 12 bases stayed unmatched. The CDR3 consists of 15 residues. Germline V gene sequence: CDR1 SGHKS, CDR2 YYEKEE (reference sequence). Filled out from reference TRBV5-5 and TRBJ1-1, the complete variable domain reads DAGVTQSPTHLIKTRGQQVTLRCSPISGHKSVSWYQQVLGQGPQFIFQYYEKEERGRGNFPDRFSARQFPNYSSELNVNALLLGDSALYLCASSSTGTDYGEAFFGQGTRLTVV.

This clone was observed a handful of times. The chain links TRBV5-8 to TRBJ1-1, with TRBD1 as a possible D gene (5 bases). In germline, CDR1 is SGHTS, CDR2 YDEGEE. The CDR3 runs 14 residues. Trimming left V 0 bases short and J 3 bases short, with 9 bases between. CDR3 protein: CASSLAGEYTEAFF. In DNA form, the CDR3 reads TGTGCCAGCAGCTTGGCGGGGGAGTACACTGAAGCTTTCTTT.

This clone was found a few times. As DNA, the CDR3 is TGTGCCAGCTCACCACAGGAAGGGGTTGGCTACACCTTC. Its protein is CASSPQEGVGYTF. V and J are TRBV18 and TRBJ1-2; a weak D match, TRBD1 (5 bases). Trimming pared 1 base from V and 7 bases from J, leaving 10 bases between. CDR1 is KGHSH, CDR2 LQKENI, per germline. The CDR3 runs 13 residues.

CDR3 sequence: CASSQPGTVGETQYF. CDR3 DNA sequence: TGCGCCAGCAGCCAACCTGGGACAGTAGGGGAGACCCAGTACTTC. V and J are TRBV5-1 and TRBJ2-5; 7 bases line up with TRBD1. The CDR3 is 15 residues long. V lost 4 bases, J lost 5 bases, and 11 bases stayed unmatched. The germline gives CDR1 SGHRS, CDR2 YFSETQ.

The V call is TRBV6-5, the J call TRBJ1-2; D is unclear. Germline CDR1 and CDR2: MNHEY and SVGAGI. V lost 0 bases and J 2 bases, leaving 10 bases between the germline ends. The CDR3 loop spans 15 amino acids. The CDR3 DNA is TGTGCCAGCAGTTACTCGCGGGGAGGGAACTATGGCTACACCTTC. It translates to CASSYSRGGNYGYTF.

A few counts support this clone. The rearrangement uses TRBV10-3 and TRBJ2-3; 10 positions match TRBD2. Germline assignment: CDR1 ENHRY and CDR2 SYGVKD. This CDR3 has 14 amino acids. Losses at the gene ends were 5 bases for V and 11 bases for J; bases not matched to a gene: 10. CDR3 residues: CAISPGASGGGQYF. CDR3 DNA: TGTGCCATCAGTCCCGGGGCTAGCGGGGGTGGGCAGTATTTT.

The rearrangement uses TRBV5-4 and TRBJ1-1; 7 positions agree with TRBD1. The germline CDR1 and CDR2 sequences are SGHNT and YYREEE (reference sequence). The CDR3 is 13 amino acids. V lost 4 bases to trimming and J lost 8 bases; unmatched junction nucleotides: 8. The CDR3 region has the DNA TGTGCCAGCAGCAAAAACAGGGGAACCGAAGCTTTCTTT. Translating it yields CASSKNRGTEAFF.

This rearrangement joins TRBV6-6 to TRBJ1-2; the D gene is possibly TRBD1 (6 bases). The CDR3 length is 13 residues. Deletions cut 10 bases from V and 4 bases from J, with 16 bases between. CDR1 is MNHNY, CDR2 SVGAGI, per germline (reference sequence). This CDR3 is CATCRGNGYGYTF. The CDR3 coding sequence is TGTGCCACTTGTAGGGGGAATGGCTATGGCTACACCTTC.

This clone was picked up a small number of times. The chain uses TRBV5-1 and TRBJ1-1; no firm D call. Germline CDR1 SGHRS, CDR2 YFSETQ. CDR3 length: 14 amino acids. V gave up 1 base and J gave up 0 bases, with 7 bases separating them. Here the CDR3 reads CASSLYSMNTEAFF. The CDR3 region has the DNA TGCGCCAGCAGCTTGTACTCTATGAACACTGAAGCTTTCTTT.

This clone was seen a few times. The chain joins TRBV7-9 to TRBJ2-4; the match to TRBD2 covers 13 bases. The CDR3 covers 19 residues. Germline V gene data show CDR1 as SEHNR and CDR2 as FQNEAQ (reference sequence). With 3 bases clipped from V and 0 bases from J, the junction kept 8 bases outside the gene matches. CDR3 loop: CASSFYETSGGLAKNIQYF. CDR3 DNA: TGTGCCAGCAGCTTCTATGAGACTAGCGGGGGGCTAGCCAAAAACATTCAGTACTTC. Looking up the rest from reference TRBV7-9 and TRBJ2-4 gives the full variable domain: DTGVSQNPRHKITKRGQNVTFRCDPISEHNRLYWYRQTLGQGPEFLTYFQNEAQLEKSRLLSDRFSAERPKGSFSTLEIQRTEQGDSAMYLCASSFYETSGGLAKNIQYFGAGTRLSVL.

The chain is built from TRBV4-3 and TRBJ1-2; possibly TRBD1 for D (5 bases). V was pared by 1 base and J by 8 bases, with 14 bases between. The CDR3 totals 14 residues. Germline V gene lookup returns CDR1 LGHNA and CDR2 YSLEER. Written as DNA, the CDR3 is TGCGCCAGCAGCCAAGGAATAGGGAACAGGGGCTACACCTTC. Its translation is CASSQGIGNRGYTF.

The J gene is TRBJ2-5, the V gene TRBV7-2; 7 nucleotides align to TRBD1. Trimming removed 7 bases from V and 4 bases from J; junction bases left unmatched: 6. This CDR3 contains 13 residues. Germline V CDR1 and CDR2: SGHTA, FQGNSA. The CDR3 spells CASKTGTAETQYF. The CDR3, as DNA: TGTGCCAGCAAGACAGGGACGGCAGAGACCCAGTACTTC.

The CDR3 coding sequence is TGTGCCAGCAGCGTAGGGGCTAGGGGGGGGAACCAAGAGACCCAGTACTTC. It encodes CASSVGARGGNQETQYF. The chain carries TRBV9 and TRBJ2-5, with TRBD2 as a possible D gene (7 bases). V dropped 0 bases and J dropped 0 bases, with 15 bases sitting between them. The germline CDR1 and CDR2 sequences are SGDLS and YYNGEE. The CDR3 runs to 17 residues.

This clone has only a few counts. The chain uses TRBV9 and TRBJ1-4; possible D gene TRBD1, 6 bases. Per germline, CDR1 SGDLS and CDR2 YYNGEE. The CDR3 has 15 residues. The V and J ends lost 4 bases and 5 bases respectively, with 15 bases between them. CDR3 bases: TGTGCCAGCAGCCCACCGCGGGGGGCGAATGAAAAACTGTTTTTT. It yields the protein CASSPPRGANEKLFF.

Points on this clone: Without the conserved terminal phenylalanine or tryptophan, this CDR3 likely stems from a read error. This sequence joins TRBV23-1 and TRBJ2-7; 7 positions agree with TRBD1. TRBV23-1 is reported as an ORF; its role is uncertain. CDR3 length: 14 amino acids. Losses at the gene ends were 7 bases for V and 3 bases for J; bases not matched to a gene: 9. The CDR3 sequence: CASKPRQGSYEQYL. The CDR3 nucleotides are TGCGCCAGCAAACCCAGACAGGGTAGCTACGAGCAGTACCTC.

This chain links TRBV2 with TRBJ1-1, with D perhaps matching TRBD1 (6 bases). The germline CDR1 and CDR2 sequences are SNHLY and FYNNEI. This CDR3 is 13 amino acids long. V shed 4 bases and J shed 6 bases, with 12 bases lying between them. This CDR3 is CASSGAGAAEAFF. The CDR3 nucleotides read TGTGCCAGCAGTGGGGCGGGGGCAGCTGAAGCTTTCTTT.

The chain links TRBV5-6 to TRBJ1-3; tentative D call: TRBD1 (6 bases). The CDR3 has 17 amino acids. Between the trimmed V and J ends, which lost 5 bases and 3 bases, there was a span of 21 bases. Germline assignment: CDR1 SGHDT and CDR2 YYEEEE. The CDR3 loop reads CASSRPAGTSLGNTIYF. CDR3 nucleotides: TGTGCCAGCAGTCGTCCAGCCGGGACAAGTCTTGGAAACACCATATATTTT.

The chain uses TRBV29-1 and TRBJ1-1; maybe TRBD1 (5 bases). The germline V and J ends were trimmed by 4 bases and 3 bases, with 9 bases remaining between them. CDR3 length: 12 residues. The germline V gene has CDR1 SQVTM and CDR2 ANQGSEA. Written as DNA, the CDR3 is TGCAGCGTTGGTAAAGGGGACACTGAAGCTTTCTTT. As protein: CSVGKGDTEAFF.

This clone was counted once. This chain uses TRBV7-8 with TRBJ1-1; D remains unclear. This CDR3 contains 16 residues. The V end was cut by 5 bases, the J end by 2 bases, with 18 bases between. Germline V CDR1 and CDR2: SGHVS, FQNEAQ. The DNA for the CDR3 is TGTGCCAGCAGCCAATCACAGAGGGCGGTTAACACTGAAGCTTTCTTT. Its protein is CASSQSQRAVNTEAFF.

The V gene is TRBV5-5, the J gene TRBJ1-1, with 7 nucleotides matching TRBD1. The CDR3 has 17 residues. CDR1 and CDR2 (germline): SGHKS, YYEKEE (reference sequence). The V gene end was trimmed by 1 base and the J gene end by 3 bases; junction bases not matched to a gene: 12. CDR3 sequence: CASSLLPDRAQDTEAFF. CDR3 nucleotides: TGTGCCAGCAGCTTGTTACCCGACAGGGCCCAGGACACTGAAGCTTTCTTT.

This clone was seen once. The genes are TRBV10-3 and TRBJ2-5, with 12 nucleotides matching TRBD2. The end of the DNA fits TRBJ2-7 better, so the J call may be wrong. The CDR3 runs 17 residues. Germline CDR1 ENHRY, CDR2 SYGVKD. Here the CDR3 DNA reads TGTGCCATCAGTGAGTCGAGTCTAGCGGGGGGGCCCCGCGAGCAGTACTTC. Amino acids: CAISESSLAGGPREQYF.

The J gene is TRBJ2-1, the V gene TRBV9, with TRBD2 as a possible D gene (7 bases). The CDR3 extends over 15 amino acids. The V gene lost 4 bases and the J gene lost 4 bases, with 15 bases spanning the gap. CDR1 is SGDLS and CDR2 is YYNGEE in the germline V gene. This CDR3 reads CASSSGGRTYNEQFF. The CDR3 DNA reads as TGTGCCAGCAGCTCCGGGGGGCGGACGTACAATGAGCAGTTCTTC.

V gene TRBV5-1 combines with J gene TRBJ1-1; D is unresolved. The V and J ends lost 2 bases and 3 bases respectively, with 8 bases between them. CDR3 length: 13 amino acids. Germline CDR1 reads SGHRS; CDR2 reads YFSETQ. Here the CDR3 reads CASSFGMDTEAFF. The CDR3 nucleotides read TGCGCCAGCAGCTTCGGGATGGACACTGAAGCTTTCTTT.

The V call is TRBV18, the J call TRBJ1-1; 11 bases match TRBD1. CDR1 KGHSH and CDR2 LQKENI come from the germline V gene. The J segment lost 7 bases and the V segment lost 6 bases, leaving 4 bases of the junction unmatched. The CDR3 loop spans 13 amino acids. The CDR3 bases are TGTGCCAGCTCCCGGACAGGGGGCGTTGAAGCTTTCTTT. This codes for CASSRTGGVEAFF.